There are many counts of the clone carrying this T cell receptor (beta chain). Its antigen remains unknown. This CDR3 contains 18 residues. The V gene's germline CDR1 is SGHAT and CDR2 FQNNGV. The V gene end was trimmed by 5 bases and the J gene end by 7 bases; junction bases not matched to a gene: 18. TCRdb reprocessed the RT-PCR reads with MiXCR, giving one entry per CDR3 protein. The sample lists fewer than 750,000 distinct CDR3 sequences; 11% to 15% were seen once. The data are from a study of response to subunit inactivated influenza vaccine. Regarding the study as a whole: The authors proposed limited new T cell recruitment per seasonal influenza vaccination.

The sequences come from PBMCs from blood, collected less than 13 days after vaccination. J is TRBJ1-2 and V is TRBV11-2, with 11 bases lining up with TRBD1. This TCR was recovered from a man aged 50 to 60 who received an inactivated influenza vaccine. As DNA, the CDR3 is TGTGCCAGCAGCCCGAATATCGGGACAGGGGGTTTACGGGGTGGCTACACCTTC. Amino acids: CASSPNIGTGGLRGGYTF.